This T cell receptor beta chain stems from a study of human T cells and chemical hapten exposure. Individual cDNA molecules received unique molecular identifiers in the library. MiXCR was run by TCRdb on the RACE reads, yielding one entry per CDR3 protein. In the table there are about 120,000 distinct CDR3 sequences, 13% of which are singletons. In the case of this clonotype: The antigen remains undetermined.

Study results and limitations: TCRs exceeding a frequency of 1 in 1000 stayed unchanged under DPC sensitization. Counts of expanded TCRs at PT1 were positively correlated with patch test score.

Regarding time point: pre-sensitization, week 0. Treatment noted: therapeutic diphenylcyclopropenone sensitization with weekly scalp DPC. The source was whole blood, collected in connection with sensitization to the hapten diphenylcyclopropenone (DPC). The sequence was obtained from a woman aged 18-29 years with alopecia areata. Some clones in this sample may be carry-over from other donors' samples.

The CDR3: CASSHRLAHTQYF. The CDR3 DNA sequence: TGTGCCAGCAGCCACCGGTTGGCTCATACGCAGTATTTT. The chain links TRBV11-3 to TRBJ2-3; D remains unclear. Between the trimmed V and J ends, which lost 5 bases and 7 bases, there was a span of 13 bases. The length of the CDR3 is 13 residues. CDR1 is SGHNT and CDR2 is YENEEA in the germline V gene.